This entry is about one T cell receptor (beta chain). This clone was counted only a few times. Its antigen target is currently unknown. No clone much larger than this one lies a single base away; base qualities are absent. This specimen comes from a study of cytomegalovirus exposure and HLA in healthy donors (dated 2017 in TCRdb). Context from the whole study: An earlier analysis of several hundred of the donors reported approximately 270 Gb of sequence data and 117 million unique TCR beta sequences from about 200 million T cells. Along with the roughly 710-subject first cohort, a separate validation cohort of approximately 110 different subjects was used. The study combined high-throughput TCR immunosequencing, statistical association of individual TCRs with disease status, and machine learning to predict cytomegalovirus infection status. The study aimed to test whether signatures of past pathogen exposure could be identified by cataloging public T cell receptors. All discovery cohort repertoires had been generated using a single sequencing platform. The study profiled the T cell repertoires of hundreds of subjects by immunosequencing and related them to cytomegalovirus serostatus. Because of strong linkage in the cohort, five DR-DQ haplotypes were treated as single units for association and clustering. Among 398 genotyped donors of the cohort, an average of roughly 240,000 unique TCR beta nucleotide sequences were sequenced per donor, 15% to 20% of them non-productive. A later genetic analysis took genome-wide SNP genotypes for about 60% of the roughly 670 donors and used that subset as a discovery cohort. Donor age, sex, ethnicity and CMV serostatus were collected together with the repertoire data. Typing coverage differed by locus: A, B, C, DRB1 and DQB1 were typed in roughly 629-630 donors, DQA1 in about 500, DPA1 in 606, and DPB1 in 450 to 490. About 280 gigabases of sequencing data and roughly 81 million unique TCR sequences made up an early release that covered 500 to 650 HLA-typed donors. Of the 350 to 450 genotyped donors, approximately 81% were placed in the genetic ancestry cluster associated with self-reported Caucasian donors. A later analysis re-analyzed previously published TCR beta repertoires from approximately 670 donors and added high-resolution HLA genotyping to study TCR occurrence patterns. An earlier analysis of fewer than 700 of the donors applied high-throughput TCR beta sequencing to assess whether each TCR beta V gene segment acted as functional or pseudogenic. Both class I and class II loci were covered by HLA typing, at four-digit resolution. Rather than using new phenotypic data, the later analysis identified candidate immune exposures from TCR beta sequences and from how often those sequences occurred across donors.

The full study reports these points: The classifier was reported to diagnose cytomegalovirus status with high specificity and sensitivity in both the original cohort and the validation cohort. The sequencing pipeline was judged likely to have produced a cluster of highly shared sequence variants as a technical artifact. The study gave a list of around 170 TCR beta chains associated with cytomegalovirus. Because counts were too low, seventeen rarely observed V segments, including chromosome 9 orphons, were excluded from the earlier analysis of several hundred of the donors. Most TCR sequences were seen in very few donors, while some public TCRs were found in many individuals. A later analysis found that most CMV-associated TCR beta chains appeared HLA-restricted, with HLA associations seemingly driven largely by CMV exposure. The only immune exposure information available for the cohort was CMV serostatus. A later analysis found that TCR association rates varied across HLA loci, with DRB1 alleles showing the most associated TCRs and HLA-C alleles the fewest. In a later genetic analysis, fewer N-insertions in productive TCRs were reported among donors in an Asian-associated ancestry cluster than the roughly 700-donor mean. Only TCR beta chains were sequenced in this cohort, and the absence of alpha or paired-chain data limited detectable features. The authors suggested that the approach could potentially be extended to other disease states and immunological phenotypes. In a later analysis, HLA-associated TCR beta chains showed more clonal expansion and lower generation probabilities than non-associated chains that were equally common. Because the 87-base-pair reads could not distinguish some IMGT-functional V segments, including TRBV6-2 and TRBV6-3, those segments were excluded. Broadly in line with IMGT annotations, most TCR beta V segments showed up in productive rearrangements about 87% or about 30% of the time in an earlier analysis of 450 to 600 of the donors. In vitro tests confirmed that a few of the cytomegalovirus-associated TCR beta chains recognize cytomegalovirus antigens. Linkage disequilibrium might explain the correlated functional status among segregating V segments, but an unknown experimental factor could not be ruled out. When HLA alleles, especially DR and DQ, strongly co-occurred, TCR associations were difficult to assign to individual alleles. Specific HLA alleles were associated with 16,951 TCR beta sequences at a false discovery rate of 0.05 in a later analysis. A later analysis reported that several top co-occurrence clusters appeared linked to parvovirus B19, influenza, CMV and Epstein-Barr virus. HLA typing was unavailable for some donors at each locus, so association tests used only the typed subset. A further reported finding was that TCR beta sequences accurately predicted the HLA-A and HLA-B alleles for most subjects in the first cohort. The presence/absence analyses assumed that sequencing depth was roughly uniform across donors, and that assumption may not be true. V-gene and J-gene trimming of TCR beta chains was associated with a missense DCLRE1C variant in a later genetic analysis, and the association was replicated in an independent cohort.

The library was generated by the immunoSEQ multiplex PCR assay. For the multiplex PCR, a mixture combining 60 forward primers for TCR Vbeta segments and 13 reverse primers for TCR Jbeta segments was used. The CDR3 region of rearranged TCR beta genes was amplified from genomic DNA with a multiplex PCR assay. The Illumina HiSeq System was used to sequence the amplified TCR beta libraries as 87-base-pair reads. Per the source publication's procedure: In a later analysis, tens of millions of unique TCR beta chains were counted across the 650 to 750 repertoires, and around 10 million of these chains were shared by at least two donors. A nearest-neighbor algorithm error-corrected the raw reads and collapsed the reads into unique sequences, merging closely related sequences to remove PCR and sequencing errors. V, D and J gene segments were assigned by aligning CDR3 sequences to IMGT reference sequences. For a sequence to be retained, a match of at least six nucleotides was required to both a V gene segment and a J gene segment. Rearrangements were classified as productive when the CDR3 lacked stop codons and remained in frame with V and J, and all other rearrangements were classified as non-productive. Following IMGT convention, CDR3 was defined as the stretch from the second conserved V-encoded cysteine up to the conserved J-encoded phenylalanine. In an earlier analysis of around 540 of the donors, sequences lacking an unambiguous match to a single V gene segment were excluded. In an earlier analysis of 587 of the donors, V segments were called functional above 56.7% productive rearrangements and were called segregating when the between-donor standard deviation exceeded 5%. A statistical classification framework was developed to diagnose cytomegalovirus status using the catalog of TCR beta chain sequences. V and J gene assignment, in a later analysis, came from comparing TCR nucleotide sequences with IMGT/GENE-DB human TR gene sequences. The TCRdist pipeline was used in a later analysis to assign CDR3 sequences and most-parsimonious VDJ recombination scenarios. In a later analysis, each TCR beta chain was defined by its CDR3 amino acid sequence together with its V-gene family, and reads lacking a unique V-gene family were excluded. As a way to deal with suspected cross-contamination and a sequencing artifact, a later analysis dropped roughly 620 nucleotide sequences that were highly shared and had low generation probability. A later analysis calculated a clonal expansion index for each public chain from normalized within-repertoire ranks of inferred template counts. A later analysis computed generation probabilities with a VDJ recombination model fitted to out-of-frame rearrangements, and checked the results against IGoR. In a later analysis, TCR-TCR, TCR-HLA and TCR-CMV co-occurrence was scored with hypergeometric tests, and a repertoire-size bias correction was applied to TCR pairs. In a later analysis, false discovery rates were estimated by permuting HLA or CMV assignments 20 times. In a later analysis, co-occurring TCRs were grouped with DBSCAN, and TCRdist sequence similarity was added when clustering was performed within HLA-allele-positive subsets. Repertoires with fewer than 30,000 or more than 120,000 public chains, plus five repertoires with anomalous nucleotide sharing, were excluded from co-occurrence clustering. In TCRdb, the immuneACCESS table is reduced to in-frame sequences with V and J assigned. These tables do not hold every clone; where another copy was compared, an unresolved V gene accounts for under half, and the others remain unexplained. V, J and clone size are taken as reported in that table, and D and trimming were inferred from the DNA itself. The sample table shows 140,000 or so clones, and around three quarters are seen once. In total, the top ten clones hold 1.8% of the sample.

V and J are trimmed by 0 bases and 5 bases, and the gene matches miss 8 bases of the junction. The CDR3 contains 17 residues, cysteine and phenylalanine counted. The retained sequence is limited to the CDR3, 51 bases, with the frame set at the first base. The CDR1 and CDR2 encoded by the germline V gene are SGHRS and YFSETQ. The cohort comprised hundreds of healthy bone marrow donors. At the time of sampling, every cohort member was nominally healthy, though immune exposures that went unrecorded were likely present. The donor was CMV seronegative and was included in the group of over 300 seronegative cohort members. A peripheral blood sample was provided by each donor, and peripheral blood mononuclear cells were used for TCR beta sequencing. The Qiagen DNeasy Blood Extraction Kit was used to extract genomic DNA from the blood cell samples.

The sequence was collected from a man aged 40-49 years in good health and CMV-seronegative. The sequenced sample consisted of PBMCs. Here the chain combines TRBV5-1 and TRBJ2-1; 10 bases in between match TRBD2. The encoded CDR3 is CASSLAILAGVHNEQFF. The bases read TGCGCCAGCAGCTTGGCCATCCTAGCGGGAGTCCACAATGAGCAGTTCTTC. Here the CDR3 is joined to the reference TRBV5-1 and TRBJ2-1 genes, and the full variable domain is: KAGVTQTPRYLIKTRGQQVTLSCSPISGHRSVSWYQQTPGQGLQFLFEYFSETQRNKGNFPGRFSGRQFSNSRSEMNVSTLELGDSALYLCASSLAILAGVHNEQFFGPGTRLTVL.